The 18 T cell receptor beta chains below were found in one sample sequenced in a study of blood T cell repertoires in COVID-19. TCRdb's copy holds only in-frame clones and misses some; the assay was immunoSEQ multiplex PCR. The repertoire holds some 120,000 clones, around four fifths seen once, with more than 20% in the top ten. The sequenced sample was peripheral blood. Receptor source: a human donor in a cohort sampled during active COVID-19.

In its sample, this clone was seen a few times. The V and J genes are TRBV28 and TRBJ1-2; 7 bases are a match to TRBD1. The junction had 13 bases not matched to a gene; V was cut back by 6 bases and J by 6 bases. The CDR3 is 15 amino acids. Germline lookup yields CDR1 MDHEN and CDR2 SYDVKM. The CDR3 DNA follows: TGTGCCAGCAGCTCCCCCCGGAGACAGGGTAATGGCTACACCTTC. Translation: CASSSPRRQGNGYTF.

This clone was observed once. The rearrangement joins TRBV7-2 to TRBJ2-7, with 10 bases matching TRBD1. The V and J ends lost 5 bases and 2 bases, in that order; junction bases with no gene match: 6. Germline values: CDR1 SGHTA, CDR2 FQGNSA. This CDR3 contains 15 residues. CDR3 DNA: TGTGCCAGCAGCCCAACGGGACAGGGGACCTACGAGCAGTACTTC. Residues: CASSPTGQGTYEQYF.

V is TRBV30 and J is TRBJ1-5; weak D call: TRBD1 (5 bases). The germline V and J ends were trimmed by 4 bases and 2 bases, with 15 bases remaining between them. CDR3 size: 15 residues. Germline values: CDR1 GTSNPN, CDR2 SVGIG (reference sequence). CDR3 sequence reads: CAWNPTGVGNQPQHF. In DNA, the CDR3 is TGTGCCTGGAATCCTACGGGGGTTGGCAATCAGCCCCAGCATTTT.

This chain uses TRBV6-6 with TRBJ2-1; 7 bases are a match to TRBD2. J gave up 6 bases and V 2 bases, and 1 base lay outside the gene matches. CDR1 and CDR2 (germline): MNHNY, SVGAGI (reference sequence). CDR3 size: 13 residues. CDR3 protein: CASSYPGGNEQFF. CDR3 DNA sequence: TGTGCCAGCAGTTACCCGGGGGGCAATGAGCAGTTCTTC.

This clone was counted ten times or more. The V and J genes are TRBV7-3 and TRBJ2-3, with D possibly matching TRBD2 (6 bases). The V gene lost 4 bases and the J gene lost 4 bases, with 15 bases spanning the gap. This CDR3 is built from 15 residues. Germline lookup yields CDR1 SGHTA and CDR2 FQGTGA. The CDR3 bases are TGTGCCAGCAGCTCCTCCGGCGGGACCGCAGATACGCAGTATTTT. This gives the protein CASSSSGGTADTQYF.

This clone was counted between two and nine times. The rearrangement uses TRBV5-4 and TRBJ2-7, with a possible D match to TRBD2 (6 bases). From germline, CDR1 is SGHNT and CDR2 YYREEE (reference sequence). The CDR3 has 14 amino acids. V shed 6 bases and J shed 5 bases, with 18 bases lying between them. CDR3 in amino acids: CASTLGGGQNEQYF. Written as DNA, the CDR3 is TGTGCCAGCACCCTCGGCGGAGGGCAAAACGAGCAGTACTTC. The whole variable domain, remainder taken from reference TRBV5-4 and TRBJ2-7, is ETGVTQSPTHLIKTRGQQVTLRCSSQSGHNTVSWYQQALGQGPQFIFQYYREEENGRGNFPPRFSGLQFPNYSSELNVNALELDDSALYLCASTLGGGQNEQYFGPGTRLTVT.

This clone was picked up one time. This chain links TRBV28 with TRBJ1-1; 7 bases line up with TRBD1. The CDR3 length is 15 residues. From germline, CDR1 is MDHEN and CDR2 SYDVKM. Trimming took 7 bases from V and 0 from J; bases not matched to a gene: 8. The CDR3 spells CASIEGGSLNTEAFF. DNA for the CDR3: TGTGCCAGCATCGAAGGGGGCAGCCTGAACACTGAAGCTTTCTTT.

This chain connects TRBV2 to TRBJ1-1; a possible D gene is TRBD1 (6 bases). CDR1 SNHLY and CDR2 FYNNEI come from the germline V gene. Trimming shortened V by 6 bases and J by 0 bases, and 8 bases separated the two germline ends. CDR3 length: 13 residues. The CDR3 DNA reads as TGTGCCAGCAGCGGACAGATGAACACTGAAGCTTTCTTT. Its translation is CASSGQMNTEAFF.

The chain joins TRBV28 to TRBJ2-1, with D possibly TRBD1 on 5 matching bases. V lost 4 bases, J lost 0 bases, and 13 bases lay in between. The CDR3 sequence is 16 residues long. Germline CDR1 and CDR2: MDHEN and SYDVKM. The CDR3 loop is CASSSPGASSYNEQFF. CDR3 coding DNA: TGTGCCAGCAGTTCCCCTGGGGCGAGCTCCTACAATGAGCAGTTCTTC. Looking up the rest from reference TRBV28 and TRBJ2-1 gives the full variable domain: DVKVTQSSRYLVKRTGEKVFLECVQDMDHENMFWYRQDPGLGLRLIYFSYDVKMKEKGDIPEGYSVSREKKERFSLILESASTNQTSMYLCASSSPGASSYNEQFFGPGTRLTVL.

The chain couples TRBV30 to TRBJ1-1, with unresolved D. This CDR3 is built from 16 residues. The germline gives CDR1 GTSNPN, CDR2 SVGIG (reference sequence). Trimming stripped 0 bases from V and 1 base from J, with 15 bases between. CDR3 in amino acids: CAWSVTPAARNTEAFF. Here the CDR3 DNA reads TGTGCCTGGAGTGTAACCCCCGCGGCGCGGAACACTGAAGCTTTCTTT. Filled out from reference TRBV30 and TRBJ1-1, the complete variable domain reads SQTIHQWPATLVQPVGSPLSLECTVEGTSNPNLYWYRQAAGRGLQLLFYSVGIGQISSEVPQNLSASRPQDRQFILSSKKLLLSDSGFYLCAWSVTPAARNTEAFFGQGTRLTVV.

This clone was seen more than once but under ten times. The chain recombines TRBV7-2 with TRBJ2-3; possibly TRBD1 for D (5 bases). The CDR3 spans 13 residues. Trimming stripped 5 bases from V and 5 bases from J, with 11 bases between. CDR1 is SGHTA, CDR2 FQGNSA, per germline. The CDR3: CASSPDSLDTQYF. CDR3 DNA sequence: TGTGCCAGCAGCCCAGACAGCCTAGATACGCAGTATTTT. Supplemented by reference TRBV7-2 and TRBJ2-3, the full variable domain reads GAGVSQSPSNKVTEKGKDVELRCDPISGHTALYWYRQSLGQGLEFLIYFQGNSAPDKSGLPSDRFSAERTGGSVSTLTIQRTQQEDSAVYLCASSPDSLDTQYFGPGTRLTVL.

The chain is built from TRBV7-2 and TRBJ2-2; D is possibly TRBD2 (6 bases). The CDR3 runs to 13 residues. Trimming stripped 1 base from V and 7 bases from J, with 7 bases between. Germline V gene sequence: CDR1 SGHTA, CDR2 FQGNSA. CDR3 region: CASSLEEGGELFF. The CDR3, as DNA: TGTGCCAGCAGCTTAGAGGAGGGCGGGGAGCTGTTTTTT.

The chain uses TRBV30 and TRBJ2-7, with D possibly matching TRBD2 (7 bases). Germline CDR1 and CDR2: GTSNPN and SVGIG (reference sequence). With 3 bases removed from V and 3 bases from J, the gap between germline ends came to 15 bases. The CDR3 spans 14 residues. CDR3 region: CAWRRTGGYYEQYF. CDR3 coding DNA: TGTGCCTGGAGAAGGACGGGGGGCTACTACGAGCAGTACTTC.

V and J are TRBV11-2 and TRBJ2-1; 11 bases agree with TRBD2. CDR3 length: 16 amino acids. The V gene's germline CDR1 is SGHAT and CDR2 FQNNGV. Germline trimming cut 5 bases from V and 5 bases from J; bases unmatched to any gene: 8. The CDR3 here is CASSPLSGGAHNEQFF. CDR3 sequence (DNA): TGTGCCAGCAGCCCCCTTAGCGGGGGGGCTCACAATGAGCAGTTCTTC.

The table lists this clone with many counts. V is TRBV7-9 and J is TRBJ2-2; no clear D. V was cut by 5 bases and J by 1 base, with 8 bases left in between. CDR3 length equals 14 residues. Germline V lookup: CDR1 SEHNR, CDR2 FQNEAQ (reference sequence). The DNA of the CDR3 is TGTGCCAGCAGCCCACCGGTGAACACCGGGGAGCTGTTTTTT. Translating gives CASSPPVNTGELFF. Full variable domain (missing parts from reference TRBV7-9 and TRBJ2-2): DTGVSQNPRHKITKRGQNVTFRCDPISEHNRLYWYRQTLGQGPEFLTYFQNEAQLEKSRLLSDRFSAERPKGSFSTLEIQRTEQGDSAMYLCASSPPVNTGELFFGEGSRLTVL.

V usage is TRBV7-2 and J usage is TRBJ2-5, with TRBD2 as a possible D gene (7 bases). CDR3 length: 16 residues. The germline V gene encodes CDR1 SGHTA and CDR2 FQGNSA. Deletions cut 1 base from V and 5 bases from J, with 17 bases between. The CDR3 region has the DNA TGTGCCAGCAGCTTAGTGACGGGGGGCTTCGGGGAGACCCAGTACTTC. Its protein product is CASSLVTGGFGETQYF.

The chain carries TRBV2 and TRBJ1-1; D is possibly TRBD1 (5 bases). CDR1 is SNHLY, CDR2 FYNNEI, per germline. The CDR3 is made up of 15 amino acids. Deletions cut 7 bases from V and 0 bases from J, with 15 bases between. The CDR3 DNA sequence: TGTGCCAGCACCCGGCAGGGTGGGGTGAACACTGAAGCTTTCTTT. Encoded protein: CASTRQGGVNTEAFF.

This clone was counted between two and nine times. The genes are TRBV27 and TRBJ2-1; TRBD2 matches at 12 bases. This CDR3 spans 19 amino acids. Germline assignment: CDR1 MNHEY and CDR2 SMNVEV (reference sequence). The trim removed 6 bases at V and 9 bases at J, leaving 21 bases unmatched. The CDR3 spells CASSRWDLGRLAGDTEQFF. CDR3 nucleotides: TGTGCCAGCAGCCGTTGGGACCTGGGAAGACTAGCGGGAGATACTGAGCAGTTCTTC.